Below, 16 T cell receptor beta chains from the same sample are listed, as sequenced in a study of blood T cell repertoires in COVID-19. Repertoires were generated with immunoSEQ multiplex PCR, while TCRdb's copy carries only in-frame clones and drops some. The sample contains roughly 360,000 clones, around 87% of which appear only once. The sample comprised PBMCs or T cells enriched from blood (not recorded which). These receptors came from a man aged 25 to 40 who had recovered from COVID-19.

This rearrangement joins TRBV19 to TRBJ1-6; 7 bases line up with TRBD1. Trimming removed 4 bases from V and 10 bases from J; junction bases left unmatched: 10. This CDR3 has 15 residues. Germline V CDR1 and CDR2: LNHDA, SQIVND (reference sequence). CDR3 loop: CASSRTQGFGSPLHF. The CDR3 DNA sequence: TGTGCCAGTAGTAGGACACAGGGGTTCGGGTCACCCCTCCACTTT. The full variable domain, in which reference TRBV19 and TRBJ1-6 provide the parts outside the CDR3, is DGGITQSPKYLFRKEGQNVTLSCEQNLNHDAMYWYRQDPGQGLRLIYYSQIVNDFQKGDIAEGYSVSREKKESFPLTVTSAQKNPTAFYLCASSRTQGFGSPLHFGNGTRLTVT.

This clone showed up just once. V is TRBV7-6 and J is TRBJ1-1; TRBD1 might be the D (5 bases). The V gene's germline CDR1 is SGHVS and CDR2 FNYEAQ. The CDR3 extends over 16 amino acids. Trimming removed 0 bases at V and 7 bases at J, with 18 bases between. The CDR3 region has the DNA TGTGCCAGCAGCTTAGCGGGTCCTGGAGGGGTCCTTGAAGCTTTCTTT. It yields the protein CASSLAGPGGVLEAFF.

J is TRBJ1-5 and V is TRBV9, with 7 bases aligning to TRBD1. After removal of 4 bases from V and 6 bases from J, the junction contained 4 bases not matched to a gene. The CDR3 consists of 13 residues. The germline V gene encodes CDR1 SGDLS and CDR2 YYNGEE. The CDR3: CASSLSGGQPQHF. The CDR3 DNA is TGTGCCAGCAGCCTCTCAGGGGGTCAGCCCCAGCATTTT. Supplemented by reference TRBV9 and TRBJ1-5, the full variable domain reads DSGVTQTPKHLITATGQRVTLRCSPRSGDLSVYWYQQSLDQGLQFLIQYYNGEERAKGNILERFSAQQFPDLHSELNLSSLELGDSALYFCASSLSGGQPQHFGDGTRLSIL.

In nucleotides, the CDR3 is TGTGCCAGCAGCTGGGACTTCCAAGGGTACACTGAAGCTTTCTTT. Its translation: CASSWDFQGYTEAFF. The chain combines TRBV5-4 with TRBJ1-1; tentative D call: TRBD1 (5 bases). Trimming removed 3 bases at V and 3 bases at J, with 15 bases between. From germline, CDR1 is SGHNT and CDR2 YYREEE (reference sequence). The CDR3 consists of 15 residues.

The V call is TRBV19, the J call TRBJ2-6; D gene uncertain. The V gene lost 6 bases and the J gene lost 4 bases, with 7 bases spanning the gap. The CDR3 runs 13 residues. The germline V gene encodes CDR1 LNHDA and CDR2 SQIVND (reference sequence). The CDR3 is CASRSRGANVLTF. The CDR3 DNA follows: TGTGCCAGTAGGTCCAGGGGGGCCAACGTCCTGACTTTC.

This clone has only a few counts. The rearrangement uses TRBV15 and TRBJ1-6, with TRBD1 identical over 7 bases. Unmatched junction bases numbered 4, after V lost 0 bases and J lost 8 bases. Germline CDR1 LNHNV, CDR2 YYDKDF (reference sequence). This CDR3 spans 15 amino acids. The CDR3: CATSREGTAYSPLHF. The CDR3 DNA reads TGTGCCACCAGCAGAGAGGGGACAGCTTATTCACCCCTCCACTTT. The full variable domain, with the rest looked up from reference TRBV15 and TRBJ1-6, is DAMVIQNPRYQVTQFGKPVTLSCSQTLNHNVMYWYQQKSSQAPKLLFHYYDKDFNNEADTPDNFQSRRPNTSFCFLDIRSPGLGDTAMYLCATSREGTAYSPLHFGNGTRLTVT.

The chain carries TRBV27 and TRBJ1-1; tentative D call: TRBD1 (6 bases). The germline V and J ends were trimmed by 4 bases and 6 bases, with 12 bases remaining between them. The CDR3 spans 13 residues. Germline V lookup: CDR1 MNHEY, CDR2 SMNVEV (reference sequence). The CDR3, as DNA: TGTGCCAGCAGTTCGAACAGGGACGCTGAAGCTTTCTTT. Translated, it gives CASSSNRDAEAFF.

J is TRBJ1-1 and V is TRBV27, with 8 bases that match TRBD1. The CDR3 is 12 amino acids. Germline lookup yields CDR1 MNHEY and CDR2 SMNVEV (reference sequence). V dropped 4 bases and J dropped 8; count of bases not matched to a gene: 3. The CDR3 DNA reads TGTGCCAGCAGTTATCGGACAGGGGAAGCTTTCTTT. The encoded protein is CASSYRTGEAFF.

The V gene is TRBV3-1 (or the pseudogene TRBV3-2), the J gene TRBJ1-2; 12 nucleotides match TRBD1. This CDR3 region has 16 residues. The junction had 5 bases not matched to a gene; V was cut back by 5 bases and J by 1 base. From germline, CDR1 is LGHDT and CDR2 YNNKEL (reference sequence). This CDR3 is CASSKGDRGLNYGYTF. CDR3 nucleotides: TGTGCCAGCAGCAAGGGGGACAGGGGGCTTAACTATGGCTACACCTTC.

The genes are TRBV7-6 and TRBJ2-2; 7 nucleotides agree with TRBD2. V lost 7 bases and J lost 0; bases outside the gene matches: 8. Per the germline V gene, CDR1 is SGHVS and CDR2 is FNYEAQ. This CDR3 spans 16 amino acids. The CDR3 sequence is CASTQTGGANTGELFF. DNA for the CDR3: TGTGCCAGCACCCAAACTGGGGGGGCGAACACCGGGGAGCTGTTTTTT. Together with reference TRBV7-6 and TRBJ2-2, the CDR3 gives the full variable domain: GAGVSQSPRYKVTKRGQDVALRCDPISGHVSLYWYRQALGQGPEFLTYFNYEAQQDKSGLPNDRFSAERPEGSISTLTIQRTEQRDSAMYRCASTQTGGANTGELFFGEGSRLTVL.

The chain recombines TRBV4-1 with TRBJ1-5; TRBD1 matches 9 bases. This CDR3 has 17 residues. CDR1 is MGHRA and CDR2 is YSYEKL in the germline V gene. V lost 2 bases and J lost 6; bases outside the gene matches: 11. This CDR3 is CASSQIWDRVSGQPQHF. The CDR3 nucleotides read TGCGCCAGCAGCCAAATCTGGGACAGGGTATCAGGTCAGCCCCAGCATTTT.

The chain joins TRBV4-1 to TRBJ2-2; perhaps TRBD2 as D (6 bases). The length of the CDR3 is 18 residues. Germline V gene data show CDR1 as MGHRA and CDR2 as YSYEKL. The V and J ends lost 0 bases and 0 bases respectively, with 14 bases between them. CDR3 amino acids: CASSQEMATSPNTGELFF. The DNA of the CDR3 is TGCGCCAGCAGCCAAGAAATGGCAACTAGCCCGAACACCGGGGAGCTGTTTTTT.

V gene TRBV14 combines with J gene TRBJ1-1, with D uncertain. V gave up 0 bases and J gave up 2 bases, with 4 bases separating them. CDR1 and CDR2 (germline): SGHDN, FVKESK. CDR3 length: 13 residues. The CDR3 DNA follows: TGTGCCAGCAGCCAAGAAGCCAACACTGAAGCTTTCTTT. Its translation: CASSQEANTEAFF.

The chain couples TRBV10-3 to TRBJ1-1; weak D call: TRBD1 (5 bases). V was trimmed by 0 bases and J by 8 bases, leaving 10 bases between them. CDR1 and CDR2 from the germline V gene are ENHRY and SYGVKD. The CDR3 length is 13 residues. This CDR3 is CAISESLTEEAFF. The CDR3 bases are TGTGCCATCAGTGAGTCCCTGACAGAGGAAGCTTTCTTT.

This clone appeared a few times. The CDR3: CASSQGARYEQYF. The CDR3 coding sequence is TGTGCCAGCTCCCAGGGGGCGCGCTACGAGCAGTACTTC. The chain joins TRBV6-5 to TRBJ2-7, with 8 bases lining up with TRBD1. V was clipped by 8 bases and J by 3 bases; unmatched bases: 6. From germline, CDR1 is MNHEY and CDR2 SVGAGI. This CDR3 is built from 13 residues.

V is TRBV6-1 and J is TRBJ2-7; 11 bases are shared with TRBD1. The CDR3 totals 16 residues. Germline CDR1 reads MNHNS; CDR2 reads SASEGT. Trimming at V came to 4 bases and at J to 2 bases, leaving 7 bases not matched to a gene. Here the CDR3 DNA reads TGTGCCAGCAGTGTTGGGACAGGGGGGAATGCCTACGAGCAGTACTTC. Translated, it gives CASSVGTGGNAYEQYF.